This entry describes one T cell receptor (beta chain). This clonotype was observed once. It lacks a known antigen. Per-base quality was not reported, and no clone a single base away is much larger than it. On its own, one read is weak support. The data belong to a study of T cells in Graves' hyperthyroidism and ophthalmopathy (dated by TCRdb to the late 2010s). Turning to the overall study: TCR V-J signatures able to tell the groups apart were searched for in a discovery cohort of some 100 patients, of whom more than 40 had Graves' ophthalmopathy and 57 had stable Graves' hyperthyroidism. Whether ophthalmopathy could be predicted prospectively was tested in an independent validation cohort made up of roughly 19 hyperthyroidism patients plus 17 patients who later progressed to ophthalmopathy. The approximately 98 discovery patients were randomly divided into training and test sets at a 7:3 ratio. In more than 5 Graves' hyperthyroidism patients, the study also compared T-cell repertoires from thyroid tissue with T-cell repertoires from blood. After sampling, hyperthyroidism patients received methimazole starting at 30 mg daily, and ophthalmopathy patients received high-dose intravenous methylprednisolone. The paper describes TCR Vbeta CDR3 sequencing of 140 or so peripheral blood samples, made up of under 50 ophthalmopathy patients, around 78 hyperthyroidism patients and roughly 17 progressor patients.

Stable Graves' hyperthyroidism was defined as the absence of progression to ophthalmopathy over 18 months of follow-up. The hyperthyroidism patients were between 18 and 65 years old and newly diagnosed, with a disease duration of less than 2 months. Patients with uncontrolled infections, other autoimmune diseases, pregnancy or lactation were excluded. Clinical symptoms, serum thyroxine and TRAb, thyroid ultrasound, and orbital computed tomography formed the basis for the diagnoses. Total RNA was extracted using Trizol reagent, and RNA quality was assessed on an Agilent 2100 Bioanalyzer. Amplification of TCR beta CDR3 regions was carried out from RNA transcripts. The TCR CDR3 was subjected to a first round of RT-PCR using the HTBI primer set and the Qiagen OneStep RT-PCR kit. The libraries were constructed in a second round of multiplex PCR and then size-selected and purified. Paired-end sequencing of the libraries was performed with 100 bp reads on an Illumina HiSeq2000. On the authors' methods: Raw data were processed with SOAPnuke, discarding reads with adapters, uncalled bases, mean Phred below 15, or no exact constant-primer or identifier match. High-quality paired reads were merged using COPE v1.2.5, and each unique nucleotide sequence was defined as a clonotype. Clonotypes were aligned to IMGT TRBV, TRBD and TRBJ reference segments using MiTCR v1.1. Analysis was restricted to V-J combinations with a frequency above 0.0001, which covered roughly 99% of repertoires. The TCS score was defined as the ratio of F50 (clonal expansion) to E x V (chaos), calculated using BLOSUM62-based TCRdist between CDR3 peptides within each V-J. Welch's t-statistics and random forest reduced fewer than 600 V-J features to 13, which were used in a naive Bayes classifier (R e1071). Thyroid-blood repertoire similarity was quantified with the Morisita-Horn index. Using fastp at Q25 and MiXCR, TCRdb reprocessed the public reads and kept productive beta chains. Every entry covers one CDR3 protein and lists the most common genes and DNA from its rows. The V and J calls and clone size are TCRdb's, not the authors'. The sample includes fewer than 750,000 distinct CDR3 sequences, with about 45% observed a single time. Together, the top ten hold approximately 7.5% of the sample.

Study-level results and caveats: Most expanded thyroid clonotypes (frequency above 0.001) were also detected in blood, suggesting blood repertoires may reflect thyroid immune responses. In validation, the model predicted progression to ophthalmopathy a median of about 6.5 months before onset, with roughly 70% sensitivity and 72.22% specificity. Sample size was not statistically predetermined, and blinding of investigators to group allocation was not performed. A 13 V-J signature model separated ophthalmopathy from stable hyperthyroidism, with about 88% sensitivity and roughly 81% specificity in cross-validation and 80%/75% in testing.

Trimming costs V 3 bases and J 7 bases, and their ends lie 16 bases apart. The CDR3 spans 14 residues, from the cysteine through the phenylalanine. Only the CDR3 portion is preserved as DNA: 42 bases, with reading frame beginning at the first base. From the germline V gene, CDR1 is SGHRS and CDR2 is YFSETQ. The sequence was obtained from a woman between 18 and 29 years old with Graves' hyperthyroidism. Sequenced: peripheral blood or thyroid tissue (not recorded which). Recombination joined TRBV5-1 with TRBJ2-5, with TRBD2 tentatively as D gene (5 bases match). The CDR3 region: CASSSGSVYGTQYF. The DNA is as follows: TGCGCCAGCAGCTCGGGAAGTGTGTACGGGACCCAGTACTTC.